Listed here are 25 T cell receptor beta chains from one sample, sequenced in a study of cytomegalovirus exposure and HLA in healthy donors. Clones were read by immunoSEQ multiplex PCR, and TCRdb kept only the in-frame ones, dropping some. The table shows 150,000 or so clones, with 86% occurring only once. Sequencing input: PBMCs. The source is a human donor in good health.

The V gene is TRBV10-1, the J gene TRBJ1-6, with 7 bases aligning to TRBD1. Germline V gene data show CDR1 as WNHNN and CDR2 as SYGVQD (reference sequence). The J segment lost 9 bases and the V segment lost 2 bases, leaving 19 bases of the junction unmatched. CDR3 length equals 19 residues. The CDR3 loop reads CASSEPPRPRTGGCSPLHF. CDR3 DNA: TGCGCCAGCAGTGAGCCGCCGAGACCTAGGACAGGAGGATGTTCACCCCTCCACTTT.

CDR3 sequence (DNA): TGTGCCAGCAGTTTTACAGGGTATAATCAGCCCCAGCATTTT. Translation: CASSFTGYNQPQHF. This chain connects TRBV6-5 to TRBJ1-5; D might be TRBD1 (6 bases). The V end lost 4 bases, the J end lost 4 bases, and 11 bases lay between the germline ends. CDR3 length equals 14 residues. Germline lookup yields CDR1 MNHEY and CDR2 SVGAGI.

There are a few counts of this clone. J is TRBJ1-6 and V is TRBV5-1, with 9 bases matching TRBD1. J was trimmed by 10 bases and V by 3 bases; bases with no gene match: 8. Germline V lookup: CDR1 SGHRS, CDR2 YFSETQ. The CDR3 consists of 15 residues. CDR3 sequence: CASSWTGTGRSPLHF. Written as DNA, the CDR3 is TGCGCCAGCAGCTGGACCGGGACAGGGCGGTCACCCCTCCACTTT.

The CDR3 loop reads CASSLNVGQGKQYF. The CDR3 DNA sequence: TGTGCCAGCAGCTTAAACGTGGGACAGGGCAAGCAGTACTTC. The V gene is TRBV11-2, the J gene TRBJ2-7; 9 positions match TRBD1. Germline loops: CDR1 SGHAT, CDR2 FQNNGV. This CDR3 comprises 14 residues. Unmatched junction bases numbered 7, after V lost 2 bases and J lost 8 bases.

The rearrangement links TRBV9 to TRBJ1-4, with D unclear. This CDR3 region has 14 residues. Germline assignment: CDR1 SGDLS and CDR2 YYNGEE. V was trimmed by 0 bases and J by 0 bases, leaving 3 bases between them. CDR3 loop: CASSVGPTNEKLFF. In DNA form, the CDR3 reads TGTGCCAGCAGCGTAGGGCCAACTAATGAAAAACTGTTTTTT.

The chain uses TRBV6-6 and TRBJ1-2; no clear D. The CDR3 is 15 residues long. V gave up 7 bases and J gave up 0 bases, with 15 bases separating them. The V gene's germline CDR1 is MNHNY and CDR2 SVGAGI (reference sequence). The CDR3 coding sequence is TGTGCCAGCACCCCCTCTTCGCTAGCTAACTATGGCTACACCTTC. It specifies CASTPSSLANYGYTF.

The CDR3 DNA follows: TGTGCCAGCAGCTTGGGGGGACAGGCTAAGAGGGACATTCAGTACTTC. This encodes CASSLGGQAKRDIQYF. The V call is TRBV5-4, the J call TRBJ2-4; 8 bases align to TRBD1. The CDR3 consists of 16 residues. Losses at the gene ends were 0 bases for V and 8 bases for J; bases not matched to a gene: 10. Germline V CDR1 and CDR2: SGHNT, YYREEE (reference sequence).

The chain carries TRBV7-9 and TRBJ1-1; D is perhaps TRBD1 (5 bases). Per germline, CDR1 SEHNR and CDR2 FQNEAQ (reference sequence). Deletions cut 6 bases from V and 10 bases from J, with 15 bases between. The CDR3 contains 12 residues. The CDR3 spells CASSKPGLGAFF. CDR3 in DNA: TGTGCCAGCAGTAAACCAGGGCTCGGAGCTTTCTTT.

This clone appeared a single time. The V gene is TRBV5-4, the J gene TRBJ2-7, with 7 nucleotides matching TRBD2. Germline lookup yields CDR1 SGHNT and CDR2 YYREEE (reference sequence). J gave up 2 bases and V 2 bases, and 7 bases lay outside the gene matches. The length of the CDR3 is 15 residues. The CDR3 region has the DNA TGTGCCAGCAGCTTCGAAGCAGCGGGGCCCTACGAGCAGTACTTC. Amino acids: CASSFEAAGPYEQYF.

The chain couples TRBV28 to TRBJ1-5, with 8 bases lining up with TRBD1. Per germline, CDR1 MDHEN and CDR2 SYDVKM. The length of the CDR3 is 14 residues. With 2 bases clipped from V and 6 bases from J, the junction kept 3 bases outside the gene matches. CDR3: CASSLDDRGQPQHF. The CDR3 DNA sequence: TGTGCCAGCAGTTTAGATGACAGGGGTCAGCCCCAGCATTTT.

This clone occurred many times. This chain connects TRBV7-2 to TRBJ2-5, with D tentatively TRBD2 (5 bases). With 1 base removed from V and 5 bases from J, the gap between germline ends came to 11 bases. The germline CDR1 and CDR2 sequences are SGHTA and FQGNSA. The CDR3 contains 14 residues. The CDR3: CASSLVLGGETQYF. The CDR3 region has the DNA TGTGCCAGCAGCTTAGTTTTGGGCGGGGAGACCCAGTACTTC.

This clone was recorded only once. This chain links TRBV6-4 with TRBJ2-1; TRBD1 aligns across 8 bases. V dropped 4 bases and J dropped 6; count of bases not matched to a gene: 8. Germline lookup yields CDR1 MRHNA and CDR2 SNTAGT. The length of the CDR3 is 15 residues. CDR3 nucleotide sequence: TGTGCCAGCAGTGCCTCAGGGGGCTTAGGCAATGAGCAGTTCTTC. Protein: CASSASGGLGNEQFF.

This sequence joins TRBV5-8 and TRBJ2-1; TRBD2 matches at 7 bases. CDR1 is SGHTS, CDR2 YDEGEE, per germline. The CDR3 has 18 amino acids. Losses at the gene ends were 10 bases for V and 7 bases for J; bases not matched to a gene: 26. As DNA, the CDR3 is TGTGCCCCAAAAACGTCTCGGCGGGAGAGCGGGACGGCAAATGAGCAGTTCTTC. Translated, it gives CAPKTSRRESGTANEQFF.

DNA for the CDR3: TGTGCCAGCAGCTTATTTTCGGGTAGCACAGATACGCAGTATTTT. This encodes CASSLFSGSTDTQYF. The rearrangement links TRBV11-2 to TRBJ2-3; D is unresolved. Trimming removed 2 bases at V and 0 bases at J, with 9 bases between. Germline V gene sequence: CDR1 SGHAT, CDR2 FQNNGV. This CDR3 has 15 residues.

The V gene is TRBV7-6, the J gene TRBJ1-2, with D uncertain. Trimming removed 0 bases at V and 6 bases at J, with 8 bases between. Germline V gene sequence: CDR1 SGHVS, CDR2 FNYEAQ. The CDR3 has 13 amino acids. In DNA form, the CDR3 reads TGTGCCAGCAGCTTAGCCGGAGAGGATGGCTACACCTTC. Translation: CASSLAGEDGYTF.

This chain connects TRBV18 to TRBJ2-7; 7 nucleotides match TRBD2. Germline values: CDR1 KGHSH, CDR2 LQKENI. J lost 3 bases, V lost 3 bases, and 5 bases had no gene match. This CDR3 contains 14 residues. The CDR3 DNA reads TGTGCCAGCTCACCTCGGACTAGTGGCTACGAGCAGTACTTC. Residues: CASSPRTSGYEQYF.

The chain employs TRBV7-3 and TRBJ2-1, with TRBD2 matching 12 bases. V lost 5 bases to trimming and J lost 0 bases; unmatched junction nucleotides: 5. Germline lookup yields CDR1 SGHTA and CDR2 FQGTGA. There are 17 residues in the CDR3. The CDR3 spells CASSPGLAGLSYNEQFF. The DNA of the CDR3 is TGTGCCAGCAGCCCAGGACTAGCGGGACTCTCCTACAATGAGCAGTTCTTC.

The V gene is TRBV7-8, the J gene TRBJ2-7; possible D gene TRBD1, 6 bases. This CDR3 has 15 amino acids. V lost 2 bases and J lost 3, with 14 bases in between. The germline V gene has CDR1 SGHVS and CDR2 FQNEAQ. The CDR3 bases are TGTGCCAGCAGCTTACGAAACAGGGCAGACTACGAGCAGTACTTC. Protein: CASSLRNRADYEQYF.

V gene TRBV7-2 combines with J gene TRBJ2-1, with 10 positions matching TRBD2. The length of the CDR3 is 16 residues. Germline V gene sequence: CDR1 SGHTA, CDR2 FQGNSA. J lost 7 bases, V lost 5 bases, and 11 bases had no gene match. In DNA, the CDR3 is TGTGCCAGCAGCACCCGGACTAGCGGTTTCAAGAATGAGCAGTTCTTC. Protein sequence: CASSTRTSGFKNEQFF.

This chain uses TRBV29-1 with TRBJ2-1; 12 nucleotides align to TRBD1. The CDR3 covers 14 residues. Germline V gene sequence: CDR1 SQVTM, CDR2 ANQGSEA. Trimming at V came to 7 bases and at J to 8 bases, leaving 9 bases not matched to a gene. CDR3 coding DNA: TGCAGCGCCTCCCGGGACAGGGGGCCCTATGAGCAGTTCTTC. It specifies CSASRDRGPYEQFF.

The chain combines TRBV10-3 with TRBJ1-6, with 8 positions matching TRBD1. CDR3 size: 14 residues. V dropped 10 bases and J dropped 5; count of bases not matched to a gene: 7. CDR1 and CDR2 from the germline V gene are ENHRY and SYGVKD. Here the CDR3 reads CATRATGDNSPLHF. The CDR3 DNA reads TGTGCCACCCGGGCGACAGGGGATAATTCACCCCTCCACTTT.

The chain combines TRBV28 with TRBJ2-7, with TRBD2 identical over 8 bases. Germline-derived CDR1 and CDR2 are MDHEN and SYDVKM. V gave up 5 bases and J gave up 6 bases; unmatched junction bases: 12. This CDR3 region has 15 residues. CDR3 sequence reads: CASSSVTGGIREQYF. The CDR3 bases are TGTGCCAGCAGTAGCGTAACGGGAGGGATCCGCGAGCAGTACTTC.

This chain links TRBV30 with TRBJ2-5; no clear D. The V gene lost 2 bases and the J gene lost 5 bases, with 12 bases spanning the gap. The CDR3 loop spans 13 amino acids. Germline loops: CDR1 GTSNPN, CDR2 SVGIG (reference sequence). Written as DNA, the CDR3 is TGTGCCTGGAGTAAAATTCCTAGGGAGACCCAGTACTTC. This codes for CAWSKIPRETQYF.

The chain joins TRBV15 to TRBJ2-4; D is possibly TRBD2 (5 bases). The CDR3 spans 17 residues. Per the germline V gene, CDR1 is LNHNV and CDR2 is YYDKDF (reference sequence). Trimming took off 4 bases at V and 0 bases at J, with 16 bases between the two ends. CDR3 in amino acids: CATSTMQGGLAKNIQYF. The CDR3 DNA follows: TGTGCCACCAGCACCATGCAAGGCGGGCTAGCCAAAAACATTCAGTACTTC.

This clone was seen a single time. The rearrangement links TRBV5-4 to TRBJ2-5; 12 bases map to TRBD2. Germline V gene sequence: CDR1 SGHNT, CDR2 YYREEE (reference sequence). The CDR3 totals 15 residues. Trimming at V came to 1 base and at J to 3 bases, leaving 1 base not matched to a gene. The CDR3 DNA is TGTGCCAGCAGCTTGAGACTAGCGGGAGAAGAGACCCAGTACTTC. Amino acids: CASSLRLAGEETQYF.